The clone carrying this TCR beta chain turned up a few times. As yet, its antigen is unknown. This record comes from a study of beta chain features in type 1 diabetes. Whole-study findings and limits: The study found fewer insertions and more deletions at VDJ junctions in type 1 diabetes patients.

The CDR3 has 16 residues. Trimming took 3 bases from V and 2 from J; bases not matched to a gene: 10. Germline V gene sequence: CDR1 LNHDA, CDR2 SQIVND (reference sequence). All of the isolated RNA was reverse transcribed, so expressed TCRB transcripts were sequenced. Only in-frame clones appear in the TCRdb table, and some are missing; sequencing was by immunoSEQ multiplex PCR. The data show some 410,000 clones, approximately 15% seen once. Donors contributed one heparinised blood draw apiece, averaging approximately 100 mL. It was via CD45RO/CCR7/CD25/CD127/CD95/CD27 that CD4+ naive, central memory, regulatory and stem cell-like memory cells were sorted.

This chain joins TRBV19 and TRBJ2-7, with 7 bases that match TRBD1. Sequenced sample: naive CD4+ T cells from blood. This receptor was obtained from a young man in good health. The CDR3 bases are TGTGCCAGTAGTATCGGTTTTGGGACAGCCACCTACGAGCAGTACTTC. Protein: CASSIGFGTATYEQYF.